Listed below are T cell receptor beta chains from one sample, sequenced in a study of cytomegalovirus exposure and HLA in healthy donors. Clones were read by immunoSEQ multiplex PCR, and TCRdb kept only the in-frame ones, dropping some. The repertoire holds roughly 170,000 clones, with about four fifths as singletons. Material: PBMCs. Receptor source: a girl aged 5 to 17 in good health and CMV-seropositive. CDR3s include the opening cysteine and the closing phenylalanine or tryptophan. Each record gives: D gene, J gene, clone size, V gene, CDR3 DNA, CDR3 protein. D genes are given only for firm matches. The size of a clone is reported for some rows only, either as once, few or many, or as a class for expanded clones.

>TRBD1|TRBJ1-2|.|TRBV5-5
TGTGCCAGCAGCCGACAGGGACGGAGTGGCTACACCTTC
CASSRQGRSGYTF
>TRBD1|TRBJ1-3|.|TRBV6-5
TGTGCCAGCAGTAGAACAGGGGGAAGTGGAAACACCATATATTTT
CASSRTGGSGNTIYF
>.|TRBJ1-1|.|TRBV5-3
TGTGCCAGAAGCTTGGGTTGTACAATATCCACTGAAGCTTTCTTT
CARSLGCTISTEAFF
>.|TRBJ1-1|few|TRBV9
TGTGCCAGCAGCGCCGGAGGAGGGTCGGGCACTGAAGCTTTCTTT
CASSAGGGSGTEAFF
>.|TRBJ1-4|.|TRBV18
TGTGCCAGCTCACCAAGGACGGGGGAAAAACTGTTTTTT
CASSPRTGEKLFF
>.|TRBJ1-2|.|TRBV28
TGTGCCAGCAGTTTATTGGAAGGACAGAACTATGGCTACACCTTC
CASSLLEGQNYGYTF
>TRBD1|TRBJ1-4|.|TRBV5-1
TGCGCCAGCAAACGGACAGGGCAGAATGAAAAACTGTTTTTT
CASKRTGQNEKLFF
>TRBD1|TRBJ1-2|.|TRBV5-3
TGTGCCAGAAGCTTGTTCCGGGACAGGGACGGCTACACCTTC
CARSLFRDRDGYTF
>.|TRBJ1-3|.|TRBV11-3
TGTGCCAGCAGCGGGGCCCACGGAAACACCATATATTTT
CASSGAHGNTIYF
>.|TRBJ1-1|.|TRBV6-1
TGTGCCAGCACCGAGGCGCCGCTTAAAACAACTGAAGCTTTCTTT
CASTEAPLKTTEAFF
>.|TRBJ1-2|few|TRBV6-5
TGTGCCAGCCGGTTGTACTATGGCTACACCTTC
CASRLYYGYTF
>.|TRBJ1-1|.|TRBV6-5
TGTGCCAGCAGTTACCCCAATGGGGGGGCTTTCTTT
CASSYPNGGAFF
>.|TRBJ1-5|.|TRBV7-7
TGTGCTAGCAGCTTCGGGGTTGGGCAGCCCCAGCATTTT
CASSFGVGQPQHF
>TRBD1|TRBJ1-2|.|TRBV27
TGTGCCGGCAGTTTCAGACAGGGTGATCCCTATGGCTACACCTTC
CAGSFRQGDPYGYTF
>.|TRBJ2-1|.|TRBV7-9
TGTGCCAGCAGCTTAGACATATACAATGAGCAGTTCTTC
CASSLDIYNEQFF
>.|TRBJ1-1|once|TRBV2
TGTGCCAGCAAGAATGGGCGGACGGGGGACACTGAAGCTTTCTTT
CASKNGRTGDTEAFF
>.|TRBJ1-6|.|TRBV28
TGTGCCAGCAGTCCCAGGAGGGCCAATTCACCCCTCCACTTT
CASSPRRANSPLHF
>TRBD2|TRBJ2-3|.|TRBV13
TGTGCCAGCAGCTTAAGTAGCGGCCCGCTAGCGGGGGGGCTCACAGATACGCAGTATTTT
CASSLSSGPLAGGLTDTQYF
>TRBD1|TRBJ1-5|once|TRBV5-7
TGTGCCAGCAGCTTGGGGGGGACAGGGGTTTCTAGCAATCAGCCCCAGCATTTT
CASSLGGTGVSSNQPQHF
>.|TRBJ1-1|.|TRBV4-1
TGCGCCAGCAGCCAAGCCGGGAGGAGGGAGCCTGAAGCTTTCTTT
CASSQAGRREPEAFF
>.|TRBJ1-2|.|TRBV5-1
TGCGCCAGCAAGGGGTCGGCTAACTATGGCTACACCTTC
CASKGSANYGYTF